The rows below give T cell receptor beta chains drawn from one sample of a study of tumor-infiltrating lymphocytes in primary liver carcinoma. One entry per CDR3 protein results from TCRdb running MiXCR on the multiplex PCR reads. This sample has about 320,000 distinct CDR3 sequences, with 65% found just once. Sequencing was performed on peripheral blood. The receptor source for this set is a man in his forties with primary liver carcinoma and hepatitis B virus infection. CDR3s include the opening cysteine and the closing phenylalanine or tryptophan. Each record gives: clone size, D gene, V gene, J gene, CDR3 protein, CDR3 DNA. D genes are given only for firm matches. Where a row states a size, it is once, few, many or the class of an expanded clone; other rows omit it.

-	-	TRBV5-1	TRBJ2-3	CASREQGITDTQYF	TGCGCCAGCAGGGAGCAGGGAATCACAGATACGCAGTATTTT
-	-	TRBV19	TRBJ2-7	CASSPGLYGNEQYF	TGTGCCAGTAGTCCAGGACTATACGGGAACGAGCAGTACTTC
-	-	TRBV11-2	TRBJ2-3	CSSSLAVGGTQYF	TGTTCCAGCAGCTTAGCGGTGGGGGGTACGCAGTATTTT
-	-	TRBV11-2	TRBJ2-7	CASGFQRGSYEQYF	TGTGCCAGCGGCTTTCAGCGTGGATCCTACGAGCAGTACTTC
many	TRBD2	TRBV10-1	TRBJ2-3	CASSESTSGYTDTQYF	TGCGCCAGCAGTGAGTCTACTAGCGGGTACACAGATACGCAGTATTTT
-	TRBD2	TRBV6-5	TRBJ2-3	CGSSYGTSDADTQYF	TGTGGCAGCAGTTACGGGACTAGCGACGCAGATACGCAATATTTT
-	TRBD2	TRBV30	TRBJ2-1	CAWSWLAGVRDEQFF	TGTGCCTGGAGTTGGCTAGCGGGAGTGAGGGATGAGCAGTTCTTC
many	TRBD2	TRBV6-2/TRBV6-3	TRBJ2-1	CASSLSGSDGEQFF	TGTGCCAGCAGTCTCAGCGGGAGCGATGGTGAGCAGTTCTTC
few	-	TRBV13	TRBJ2-7	CASRDLSSYEQYF	TGTGCCAGCAGGGACTTGTCCTCCTACGAGCAGTACTTC
-	-	TRBV7-9	TRBJ1-2	CTSSPPGGGYGYTF	TGTACCAGCAGCCCCCCCGGGGGCGGGTATGGCTACACCTTC
-	-	TRBV11-2	TRBJ1-2	CASSLAQGPYGYTF	TGTGCCAGCAGCTTAGCACAGGGCCCCTATGGCTACACCTTC
few	-	TRBV9	TRBJ1-2	CASSPPGASGYTF	TGTGCCAGCAGCCCTCCCGGGGCATCTGGCTACACCTTC
few	-	TRBV5-1	TRBJ1-1	CASSVTRSQKGTEAFF	TGCGCCAGCAGCGTGACCCGGAGCCAAAAGGGCACTGAAGCTTTCTTT
-	TRBD1	TRBV5-1	TRBJ2-1	CASSRGTGLSEQFF	TGCGCCAGCAGCCGCGGGACAGGGCTCTCGGAGCAGTTCTTC
many	-	TRBV29-1	TRBJ2-5	CSVVGETQYF	TGCAGCGTCGTGGGGGAGACCCAGTACTTC
-	-	TRBV5-4	TRBJ1-1	CASSLGEWVGNTEAFF	TGTGCCAGCAGCTTAGGCGAATGGGTCGGGAACACTGAAGCTTTCTTT
-	-	TRBV5-1	TRBJ2-3	CASSLPRLEATDTQYF	TGCGCCAGCAGCTTGCCGAGACTAGAGGCCACAGATACGCAGTATTTT
few	TRBD2	TRBV10-3	TRBJ2-1	CAIRGLAGGRIF	TGTGCCATCAGGGGACTAGCGGGTGGGAGGATCTTC
-	-	TRBV10-2	TRBJ2-7	CAGSAAYEQYF	TGCGCCGGCAGTGCCGCCTACGAGCAGTACTTC
-	-	TRBV11-2	TRBJ1-1	CASNLDLRGSAFF	TGTGCCAGCAACTTAGATCTACGCGGCTCCGCTTTCTTT
many	TRBD2	TRBV6-1	TRBJ2-3	CASSRLAGVDTQYF	TGTGCCAGCAGTAGACTAGCGGGAGTAGATACGCAGTATTTT
-	-	TRBV29-1	TRBJ1-3	CSVLSSGSTIYF	TGCAGCGTTTTGAGTTCTGGAAGCACCATATATTTT
-	-	TRBV19	TRBJ1-1	CVSSPGDTEAFF	TGTGTCAGTAGTCCAGGGGACACTGAAGCTTTCTTT
-	TRBD1	TRBV5-1	TRBJ1-2	CASSLGQGIYGYTF	TGCGCCAGCAGCCTAGGACAGGGCATCTATGGTTACACCTTC
-	-	TRBV6-6	TRBJ2-1	CAGLPCNNEQFF	TGTGCCGGCCTCCCCTGTAACAATGAGCAGTTCTTC
-	TRBD2	TRBV5-4	TRBJ2-5	CACSLGREGETQYF	TGTGCCTGCAGCTTGGGAAGGGAGGGGGAGACCCAGTACTTC
-	-	TRBV28	TRBJ2-5	CAGSAGLTQETQYF	TGTGCCGGCAGTGCCGGACTTACCCAAGAGACCCAGTACTTC